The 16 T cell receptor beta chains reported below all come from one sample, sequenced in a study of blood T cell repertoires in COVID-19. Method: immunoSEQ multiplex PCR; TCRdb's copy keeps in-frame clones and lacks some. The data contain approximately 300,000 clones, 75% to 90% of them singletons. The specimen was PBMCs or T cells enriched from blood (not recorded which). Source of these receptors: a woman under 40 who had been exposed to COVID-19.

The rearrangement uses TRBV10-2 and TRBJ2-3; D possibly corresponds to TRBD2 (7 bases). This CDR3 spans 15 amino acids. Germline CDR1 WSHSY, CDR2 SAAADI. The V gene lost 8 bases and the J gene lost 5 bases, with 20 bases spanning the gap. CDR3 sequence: CASWLGGGLGDTQYF. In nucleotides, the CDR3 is TGCGCCAGCTGGCTAGGGGGAGGGTTGGGAGATACGCAGTATTTT.

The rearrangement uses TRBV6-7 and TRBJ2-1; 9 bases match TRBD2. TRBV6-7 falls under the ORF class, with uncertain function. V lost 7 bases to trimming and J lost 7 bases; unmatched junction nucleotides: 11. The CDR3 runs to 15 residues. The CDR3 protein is CASKIAGGRCNEQFF. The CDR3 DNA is TGTGCCAGCAAGATTGCGGGAGGGCGCTGTAATGAGCAGTTCTTC.

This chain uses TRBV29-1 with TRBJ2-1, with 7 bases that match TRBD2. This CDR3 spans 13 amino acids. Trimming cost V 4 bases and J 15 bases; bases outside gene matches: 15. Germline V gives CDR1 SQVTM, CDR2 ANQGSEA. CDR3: CSVGRLASPRRFF. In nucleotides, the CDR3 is TGCAGCGTTGGGCGACTAGCCTCCCCACGGCGGTTCTTC.

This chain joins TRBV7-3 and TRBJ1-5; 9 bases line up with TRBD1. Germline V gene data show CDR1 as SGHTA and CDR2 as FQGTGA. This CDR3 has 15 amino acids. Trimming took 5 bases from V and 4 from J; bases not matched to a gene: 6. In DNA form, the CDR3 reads TGTGCCAGCAGCCCCGGGACAGGGAGAAATCAGCCCCAGCATTTT. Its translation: CASSPGTGRNQPQHF.

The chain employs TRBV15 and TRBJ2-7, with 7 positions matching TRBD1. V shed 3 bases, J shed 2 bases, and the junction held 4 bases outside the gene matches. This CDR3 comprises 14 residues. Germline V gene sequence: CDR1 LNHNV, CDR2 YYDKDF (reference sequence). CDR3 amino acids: CATSRHRGAYEQYF. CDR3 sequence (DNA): TGTGCCACCAGCAGGCACAGGGGAGCCTACGAGCAGTACTTC.

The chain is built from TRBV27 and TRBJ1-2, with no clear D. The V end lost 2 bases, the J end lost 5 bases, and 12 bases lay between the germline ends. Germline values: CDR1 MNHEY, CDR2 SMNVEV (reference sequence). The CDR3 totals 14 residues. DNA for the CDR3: TGTGCCAGCAGTTTAGAGGGTCCTGGGTATGGCTACACCTTC. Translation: CASSLEGPGYGYTF.

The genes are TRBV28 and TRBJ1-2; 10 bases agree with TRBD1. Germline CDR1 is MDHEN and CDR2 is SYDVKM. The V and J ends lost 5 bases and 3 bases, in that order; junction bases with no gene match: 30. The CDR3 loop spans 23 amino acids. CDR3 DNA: TGTGCCAGCAGTCCAATAACCCGTCTAAACCGGGACAGGGGCAGGGTGTTAGACTATGGCTACACCTTC. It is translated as CASSPITRLNRDRGRVLDYGYTF.

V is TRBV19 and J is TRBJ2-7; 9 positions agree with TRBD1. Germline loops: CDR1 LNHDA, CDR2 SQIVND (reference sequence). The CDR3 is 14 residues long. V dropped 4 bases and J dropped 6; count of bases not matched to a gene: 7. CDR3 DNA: TGTGCCAGTAGTACTACAGGGGGCGCATCCGAGCAGTACTTC. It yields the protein CASSTTGGASEQYF.

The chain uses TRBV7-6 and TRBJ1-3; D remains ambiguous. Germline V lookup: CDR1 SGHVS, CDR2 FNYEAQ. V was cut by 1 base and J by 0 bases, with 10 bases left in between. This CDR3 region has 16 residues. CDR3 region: CASSLEVTNSGNTIYF. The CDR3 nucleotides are TGTGCCAGCAGCTTAGAGGTGACAAACTCTGGAAACACCATATATTTT.

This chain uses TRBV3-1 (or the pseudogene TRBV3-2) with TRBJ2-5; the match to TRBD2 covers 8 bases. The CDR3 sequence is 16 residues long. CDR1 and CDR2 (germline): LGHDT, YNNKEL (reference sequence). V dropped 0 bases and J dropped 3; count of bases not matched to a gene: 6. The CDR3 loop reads CASSQEASGPKETQYF. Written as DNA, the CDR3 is TGTGCCAGCAGCCAAGAGGCTAGCGGGCCGAAAGAGACCCAGTACTTC.

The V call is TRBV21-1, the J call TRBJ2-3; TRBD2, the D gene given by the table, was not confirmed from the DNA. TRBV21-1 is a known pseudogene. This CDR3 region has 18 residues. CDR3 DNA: TGTGCCAGCAGCAAAGGCAGCGGGGTGGTGATTCGCACAGATACGCAGTATTTT. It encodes CASSKGSGVVIRTDTQYF.

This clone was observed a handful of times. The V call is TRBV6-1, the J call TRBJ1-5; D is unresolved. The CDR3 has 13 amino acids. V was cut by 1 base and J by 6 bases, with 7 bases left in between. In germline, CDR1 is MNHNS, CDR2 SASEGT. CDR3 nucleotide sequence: TGTGCCAGCAGTGAAGAGGGAGTTCAGCCCCAGCATTTT. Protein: CASSEEGVQPQHF.

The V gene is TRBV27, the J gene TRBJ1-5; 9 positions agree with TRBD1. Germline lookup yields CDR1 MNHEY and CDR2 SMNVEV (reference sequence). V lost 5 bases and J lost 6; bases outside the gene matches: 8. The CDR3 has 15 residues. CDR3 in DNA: TGTGCCAGCAGTGCGAATACAGGGGGCACTCAGCCCCAGCATTTT. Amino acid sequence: CASSANTGGTQPQHF.

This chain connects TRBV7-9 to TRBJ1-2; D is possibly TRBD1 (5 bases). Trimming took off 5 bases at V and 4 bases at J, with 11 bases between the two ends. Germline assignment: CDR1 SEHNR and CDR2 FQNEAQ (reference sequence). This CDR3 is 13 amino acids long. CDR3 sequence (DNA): TGTGCCAGCAGCCCACAGGAGTCCTATGGCTACACCTTC. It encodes CASSPQESYGYTF.

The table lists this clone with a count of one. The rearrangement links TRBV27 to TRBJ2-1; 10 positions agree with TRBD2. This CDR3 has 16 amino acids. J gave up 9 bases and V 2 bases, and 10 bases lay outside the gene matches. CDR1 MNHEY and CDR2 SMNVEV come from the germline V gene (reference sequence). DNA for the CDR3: TGTGCCAGCAGTTTAATTGGGCTAGCGGGAGTTGGTGAGCAGTTCTTC. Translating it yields CASSLIGLAGVGEQFF.

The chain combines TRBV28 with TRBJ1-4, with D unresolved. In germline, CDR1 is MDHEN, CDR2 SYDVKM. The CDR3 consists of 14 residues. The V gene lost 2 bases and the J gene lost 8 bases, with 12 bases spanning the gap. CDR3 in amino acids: CASSLDGLKEKLFF. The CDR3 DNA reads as TGTGCCAGCAGTTTAGACGGGTTAAAAGAAAAACTGTTTTTT.